A single sample is the source of the 27 T cell receptor beta chains below, sequenced in a study of T-cell reconstitution after alpha-beta-depleted transplantation in children listed by TCRdb under 2016. Library creation used PCR. Reads for this sample came from an Illumina HiSeq 2500. To normalize quantification of the TCRbeta repertoire, the TCR libraries were built with molecular barcoding that relied on unique molecular identifiers. TCRdb took the public reads, trimmed them with fastp at Q25, ran MiXCR for clone calling and kept in-frame beta chains. Under each unique CDR3 protein, matching rows form one entry showing the most common genes and DNA. The table for this sample lists 780,000 or so distinct CDR3 sequences; approximately 15% of them were counted only once. The top ten clonotypes cover around 4.5% of the sample. The treatment or condition label, read with the paper, signifies: allogeneic hematopoietic cell transplantation with graft depleted of TCRalphabeta T cells and CD19 B cells.

The input for sequencing was PBMCs, mostly from graft donor cells, taken 360 days after TCRalphabeta/CD19-depleted stem cell transplant. All receptors come from a male patient between 10 and 17 years old who had a stem cell transplant for acute lymphoblastic leukemia, so the T cells may come from the graft donor.

This clonotype was seen at least ten times. V gene TRBV12-3 or TRBV12-4 combines with J gene TRBJ1-5; D gene unclear. The CDR3 sequence is 14 residues long. V was pared by 1 base and J by 4 bases, with 8 bases between. CDR3 DNA: TGTGCCAGCAGTTTAGGTATGGCAAATCAGCCCCAGCATTTT. Amino acids: CASSLGMANQPQHF.

This clonotype was seen more than once but under ten times. The chain carries TRBV4-1 and TRBJ2-6; D gene unclear. CDR3 length: 14 residues. Looked up from germline, CDR1 is MGHRA and CDR2 is YSYEKL. Trimming pared 6 bases from V and 2 bases from J, leaving 8 bases between. In DNA form, the CDR3 reads TGCGCCAGCAGGCGAGCCCCTGGGGCCAACGTCCTGACTTTC. Translation: CASRRAPGANVLTF.

This clonotype was counted only a few times. The gene calls are TRBV4-1 and TRBJ2-7, with D perhaps matching TRBD1 (5 bases). Germline V gene lookup returns CDR1 MGHRA and CDR2 YSYEKL. This CDR3 has 14 amino acids. Trimming shortened V by 1 base and J by 6 bases, and 13 bases separated the two germline ends. The CDR3 protein is CASSQGQRGFEQYF. The CDR3 coding sequence is TGCGCCAGCAGCCAAGGGCAAAGGGGATTCGAGCAGTACTTC.

The V gene is TRBV5-1, the J gene TRBJ1-2; D is unresolved. The CDR3 extends over 13 amino acids. The germline V gene encodes CDR1 SGHRS and CDR2 YFSETQ. V lost 4 bases, J lost 8 bases, and 15 bases lay in between. CDR3 DNA sequence: TGCGCCAGCAGCGCGGCCGGGATAGAAGGCTACACCTTC. Protein sequence: CASSAAGIEGYTF.

The chain combines TRBV29-1 with TRBJ2-7, with 10 bases identical to TRBD2. This CDR3 comprises 21 residues. V lost 2 bases to trimming and J lost 1 base; unmatched junction nucleotides: 23. Germline V CDR1 and CDR2: SQVTM, ANQGSEA. The CDR3 nucleotides are TGCAGCGTTGAAATTTCGGGCAAACTAGCGGGAAAGTTCGTAGGGTCCTACGAGCAGTACTTC. This gives the protein CSVEISGKLAGKFVGSYEQYF.

A few counts support this clonotype. The rearrangement links TRBV7-3 to TRBJ1-2, with 10 positions matching TRBD1. This CDR3 has 14 amino acids. The germline CDR1 and CDR2 sequences are SGHTA and FQGTGA. Germline trimming cut 5 bases from V and 8 bases from J; bases unmatched to any gene: 8. This chain's CDR3 is CASSLQGQGNGYTF. The CDR3 region has the DNA TGTGCCAGCAGCCTGCAGGGACAGGGGAACGGCTACACCTTC.

The sample holds a few counts of this clonotype. The V call is TRBV28, the J call TRBJ2-3; D call uncertain. The CDR3 length is 16 residues. V was clipped by 7 bases and J by 6 bases, with 23 bases between them. From germline, CDR1 is MDHEN and CDR2 SYDVKM. CDR3 sequence: CASTRAPGKIADTQYF. The CDR3, as DNA: TGTGCCAGCACCCGTGCCCCGGGTAAGATTGCGGATACGCAGTATTTT. The full variable domain, in which reference TRBV28 and TRBJ2-3 provide the parts outside the CDR3, is DVKVTQSSRYLVKRTGEKVFLECVQDMDHENMFWYRQDPGLGLRLIYFSYDVKMKEKGDIPEGYSVSREKKERFSLILESASTNQTSMYLCASTRAPGKIADTQYFGPGTRLTVL.

The chain links TRBV7-6 to TRBJ1-4, with D unclear. Trimming removed 3 bases at V and 0 bases at J, with 11 bases between. CDR1 and CDR2 from the germline V gene are SGHVS and FNYEAQ. This CDR3 spans 16 amino acids. The CDR3 bases are TGTGCCAGCAGCTTCACTAACGCTGCAACTAATGAAAAACTGTTTTTT. Its translation: CASSFTNAATNEKLFF.

This clonotype has a handful of counts. The J gene is TRBJ2-3, the V gene TRBV7-6; D call uncertain. Germline V lookup: CDR1 SGHVS, CDR2 FNYEAQ. Between the trimmed V and J ends, which lost 1 base and 2 bases, there was a span of 10 bases. This CDR3 comprises 15 residues. CDR3 sequence reads: CASSLVGYFTDTQYF. Written as DNA, the CDR3 is TGTGCCAGCAGCTTAGTTGGCTACTTCACAGATACGCAGTATTTT.

A single count supports this clonotype. The chain employs TRBV11-2 and TRBJ2-1; a weak D match, TRBD2 (7 bases). V lost 5 bases and J lost 0, with 17 bases in between. Germline CDR1 is SGHAT and CDR2 is FQNNGV. This CDR3 has 17 amino acids. This chain's CDR3 is CASSPGEGESSYNEQFF. Written as DNA, the CDR3 is TGTGCCAGCAGCCCCGGGGAGGGGGAAAGCTCCTACAATGAGCAGTTCTTC.

This rearrangement joins TRBV15 to TRBJ2-7, with 11 bases identical to TRBD1. This CDR3 contains 15 residues. The germline V gene encodes CDR1 LNHNV and CDR2 YYDKDF (reference sequence). V gave up 5 bases and J gave up 3 bases; unmatched junction bases: 6. The CDR3 DNA is TGTGCCACCAGCCCTCCGGGACAGGGGGTCTACGAGCAGTACTTC. It specifies CATSPPGQGVYEQYF.

There are many counts of this clonotype. The chain employs TRBV25-1 and TRBJ1-6; D ambiguous. V was trimmed by 4 bases and J by 10 bases, leaving 14 bases between them. CDR1 MGHDK and CDR2 SYGVNS come from the germline V gene. This CDR3 contains 14 residues. CDR3 sequence reads: CASSGKKGGSPLHF. The CDR3, as DNA: TGTGCCAGCAGTGGAAAAAAGGGTGGATCACCCCTCCACTTT.

Only a few counts were recorded for this clonotype. The chain combines TRBV5-1 with TRBJ2-7; tentatively, D is TRBD1 (6 bases). The length of the CDR3 is 15 residues. Per the germline V gene, CDR1 is SGHRS and CDR2 is YFSETQ. V was shortened by 0 bases and J by 3 bases, with 13 bases between the two germline ends. DNA of the CDR3: TGCGCCAGCAGCTTGGCCAGGGGAAATAACTACGAGCAGTACTTC. Amino acid sequence: CASSLARGNNYEQYF.

This clonotype occurred a few times. The gene calls are TRBV9 and TRBJ2-7; TRBD1 agrees at 9 bases. There are 14 residues in the CDR3. The V gene end was trimmed by 2 bases and the J gene end by 4 bases; junction bases not matched to a gene: 4. The germline CDR1 and CDR2 sequences are SGDLS and YYNGEE. Here the CDR3 DNA reads TGTGCCAGCAGCGTCGGGACAGGGTATTACGAGCAGTACTTC. Protein sequence: CASSVGTGYYEQYF.

This clonotype turned up a few times. This sequence joins TRBV20-1 and TRBJ2-1; perhaps TRBD2 as D (6 bases). CDR3 length equals 13 residues. Trimming took off 6 bases at V and 3 bases at J, with 12 bases between the two ends. Germline CDR1 and CDR2: DFQATT and SNEGSKA (reference sequence). In DNA, the CDR3 is TGCAGTGCCCCGGGACTCCGCTACAATGAGCAGTTCTTC. Translation: CSAPGLRYNEQFF.

J is TRBJ1-1 and V is TRBV24-1, with D maybe TRBD1 (5 bases). The CDR3 has 15 amino acids. The V and J ends lost 6 bases and 6 bases respectively, with 19 bases between them. From germline, CDR1 is KGHDR and CDR2 SFDVKD. This CDR3 reads CATSTYTGGGAEAFF. CDR3 DNA sequence: TGTGCCACCAGTACGTATACTGGGGGAGGTGCTGAAGCTTTCTTT.

The rearrangement links TRBV9 to TRBJ2-7, with 14 bases that match TRBD2. CDR3 length equals 17 residues. CDR1 and CDR2 from the germline V gene are SGDLS and YYNGEE. V shed 0 bases, J shed 7 bases, and the junction held 9 bases outside the gene matches. The DNA for the CDR3 is TGTGCCAGCAGCGTAGGTTCGACTAGCGGGAGGGCGGGGGAGCAGTACTTC. As protein: CASSVGSTSGRAGEQYF.

V and J are TRBV4-3 and TRBJ2-1; 7 bases align to TRBD2. The CDR3 totals 21 residues. J lost 0 bases, V lost 0 bases, and 17 bases had no gene match. Germline assignment: CDR1 LGHNA and CDR2 YSLEER. The CDR3 protein is CASSQDGIAGNWGLSYNEQFF. The CDR3 DNA reads TGCGCCAGCAGCCAAGACGGGATAGCGGGCAATTGGGGTCTCTCCTACAATGAGCAGTTCTTC.

This clonotype was seen a handful of times. DNA of the CDR3: TGTGCCAGTAGTATTGTAGCGGATATCTCCTACAATGAGCAGTTCTTC. It yields the protein CASSIVADISYNEQFF. The rearrangement joins TRBV19 to TRBJ2-1, with D perhaps matching TRBD2 (6 bases). The V and J ends lost 3 bases and 0 bases respectively, with 12 bases between them. The CDR3 totals 16 residues. Germline V lookup: CDR1 LNHDA, CDR2 SQIVND (reference sequence).

The V and J genes are TRBV5-1 and TRBJ2-3, with a weak D call TRBD2 (6 bases). This CDR3 has 16 residues. In germline, CDR1 is SGHRS, CDR2 YFSETQ. V was cut by 4 bases and J by 2 bases, with 17 bases left in between. This CDR3 reads CASSAWPGLYTDTQYF. DNA of the CDR3: TGCGCCAGCAGCGCCTGGCCGGGACTTTACACAGATACGCAGTATTTT.

This clonotype has a handful of counts. This chain links TRBV19 with TRBJ1-1; possibly TRBD1 for D (5 bases). This CDR3 spans 13 amino acids. The V end lost 4 bases, the J end lost 1 base, and 7 bases lay between the germline ends. The germline gives CDR1 LNHDA, CDR2 SQIVND (reference sequence). The CDR3 DNA follows: TGTGCCAGTAGTACTGGGGGGAACACTGAAGCTTTCTTT. Residues: CASSTGGNTEAFF.

This clonotype was observed once. This rearrangement joins TRBV15 to TRBJ2-5; a possible D gene is TRBD2 (6 bases). The germline CDR1 and CDR2 sequences are LNHNV and YYDKDF (reference sequence). CDR3 length equals 18 residues. V lost 0 bases to trimming and J lost 7 bases, with 24 bases between them. In DNA form, the CDR3 reads TGTGCCACCAGCAGAGATGGGGGGAGAGGCCGGGCGCGTGGGACCCAGTACTTC. Residues: CATSRDGGRGRARGTQYF.

The chain couples TRBV7-9 to TRBJ1-1, with TRBD1 matching over 10 bases. This CDR3 has 15 residues. CDR1 is SEHNR and CDR2 is FQNEAQ in the germline V gene (reference sequence). V trimming: 0 bases; J trimming: 8 bases; junction bases outside the gene matches: 6. The CDR3 DNA reads as TGTGCCAGCAGCTTAGCGAGGGACAGGGGAGGCGAAGCTTTCTTT. It specifies CASSLARDRGGEAFF.

A few counts support this clonotype. The V gene is TRBV29-1, the J gene TRBJ2-7; perhaps TRBD1 as D (6 bases). Trimming left V 6 bases short and J 3 bases short, with 12 bases between. Germline V gives CDR1 SQVTM, CDR2 ANQGSEA. The CDR3 runs 12 residues. The CDR3 DNA reads as TGCAGCGTCGGACAGACCTACTACGAGCAGTACTTC. Its translation: CSVGQTYYEQYF.

The V and J genes are TRBV6-5 and TRBJ1-3, with a tentative D call TRBD1 (6 bases). The CDR3 extends over 16 amino acids. Trimming left V 4 bases short and J 0 bases short, with 13 bases between. Germline V gene lookup returns CDR1 MNHEY and CDR2 SVGAGI. The CDR3 DNA is TGTGCCAGCAGTTTATGGACAGCGCGCTCTGGAAACACCATATATTTT. Translation: CASSLWTARSGNTIYF.

The chain is built from TRBV11-1 and TRBJ2-2; 8 nucleotides agree with TRBD2. V was pared by 1 base and J by 0 bases, with 7 bases of the junction left unmatched. This CDR3 is built from 18 residues. CDR1 is SGHAT, CDR2 FQDESV, per germline (reference sequence). CDR3 residues: CASSLGLAGPTNTGELFF. The DNA for the CDR3 is TGTGCCAGCAGCTTAGGGTTAGCGGGACCCACGAACACCGGGGAGCTGTTTTTT.

V and J are TRBV24-1 and TRBJ2-1; TRBD2 agrees at 14 bases. Germline lookup yields CDR1 KGHDR and CDR2 SFDVKD. The ends lost 7 bases at V and 12 bases at J; junction bases unmatched: 13. CDR3 length equals 16 residues. DNA of the CDR3: TGTGCCACCAGACCCGGACTAGCGGGAGGCGGGGGCGGGCAGTTCTTC. This codes for CATRPGLAGGGGGQFF.